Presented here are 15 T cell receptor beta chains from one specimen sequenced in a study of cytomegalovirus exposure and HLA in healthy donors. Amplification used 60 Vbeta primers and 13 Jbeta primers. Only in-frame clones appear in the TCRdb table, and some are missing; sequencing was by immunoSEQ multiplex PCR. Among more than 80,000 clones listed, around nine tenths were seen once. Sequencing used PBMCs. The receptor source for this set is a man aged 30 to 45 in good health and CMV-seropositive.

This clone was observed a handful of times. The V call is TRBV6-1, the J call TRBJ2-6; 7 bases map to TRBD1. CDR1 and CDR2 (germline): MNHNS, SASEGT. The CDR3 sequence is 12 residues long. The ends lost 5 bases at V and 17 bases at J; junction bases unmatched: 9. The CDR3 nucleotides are TGTGCCAGCAGTAACCGACAGGGATGGGTGACTTTC. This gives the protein CASSNRQGWVTF.

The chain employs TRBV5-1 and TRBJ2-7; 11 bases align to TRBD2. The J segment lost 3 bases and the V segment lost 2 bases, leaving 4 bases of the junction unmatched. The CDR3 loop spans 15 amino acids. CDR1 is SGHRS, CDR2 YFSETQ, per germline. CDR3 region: CASSLLAGEYYEQYF. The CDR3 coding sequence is TGCGCCAGCAGCTTACTAGCGGGAGAGTACTACGAGCAGTACTTC.

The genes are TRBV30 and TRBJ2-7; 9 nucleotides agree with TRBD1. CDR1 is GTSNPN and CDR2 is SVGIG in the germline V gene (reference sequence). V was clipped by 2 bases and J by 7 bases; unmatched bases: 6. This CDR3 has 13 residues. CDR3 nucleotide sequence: TGTGCCTGGAGTCACAGGGGGCGCCGGGAGCAGTACTTC. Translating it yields CAWSHRGRREQYF.

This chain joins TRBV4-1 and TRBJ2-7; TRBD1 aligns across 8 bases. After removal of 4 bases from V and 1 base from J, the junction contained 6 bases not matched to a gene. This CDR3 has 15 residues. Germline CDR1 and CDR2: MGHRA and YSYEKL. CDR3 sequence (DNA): TGCGCCAGCAGCCCCGGACAGGGTGGTTCCTACGAGCAGTACTTC. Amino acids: CASSPGQGGSYEQYF.

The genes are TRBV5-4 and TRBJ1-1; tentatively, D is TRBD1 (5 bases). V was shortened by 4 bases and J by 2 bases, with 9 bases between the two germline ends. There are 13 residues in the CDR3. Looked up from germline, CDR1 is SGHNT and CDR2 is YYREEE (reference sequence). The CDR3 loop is CASSRDFNTEAFF. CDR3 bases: TGTGCCAGCAGCCGGGACTTTAACACTGAAGCTTTCTTT.

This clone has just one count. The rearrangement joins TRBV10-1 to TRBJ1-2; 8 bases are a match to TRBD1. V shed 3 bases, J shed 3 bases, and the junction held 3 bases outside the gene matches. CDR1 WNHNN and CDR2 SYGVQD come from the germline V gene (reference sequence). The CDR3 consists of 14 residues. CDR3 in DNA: TGCGCCAGCAGTGAAGCGACAGGGGACTATGGCTACACCTTC. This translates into CASSEATGDYGYTF.

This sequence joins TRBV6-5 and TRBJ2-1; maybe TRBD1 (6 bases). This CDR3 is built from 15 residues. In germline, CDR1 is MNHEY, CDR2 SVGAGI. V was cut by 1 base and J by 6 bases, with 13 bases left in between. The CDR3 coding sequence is TGTGCCAGCAGTTACTTTTGGGGGCACGGCAATGAGCAGTTCTTC. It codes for CASSYFWGHGNEQFF.

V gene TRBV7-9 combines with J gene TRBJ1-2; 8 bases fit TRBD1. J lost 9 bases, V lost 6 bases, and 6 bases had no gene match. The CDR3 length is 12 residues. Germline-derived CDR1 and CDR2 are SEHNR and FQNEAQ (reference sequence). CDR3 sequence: CASRDRDESYTF. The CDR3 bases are TGTGCCAGCAGGGACAGGGATGAGAGCTACACCTTC.

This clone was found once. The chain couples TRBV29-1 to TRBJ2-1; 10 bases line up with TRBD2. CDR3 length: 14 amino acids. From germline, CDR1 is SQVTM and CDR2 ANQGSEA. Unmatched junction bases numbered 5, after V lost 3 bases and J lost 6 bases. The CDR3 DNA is TGCAGCGTTGATGTAGCGGGAGGCTCCAATGAGCAGTTCTTC. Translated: CSVDVAGGSNEQFF.

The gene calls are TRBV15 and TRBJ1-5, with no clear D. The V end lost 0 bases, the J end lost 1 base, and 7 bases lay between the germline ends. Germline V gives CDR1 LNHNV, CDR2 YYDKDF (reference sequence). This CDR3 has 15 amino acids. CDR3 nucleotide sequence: TGTGCCACCAGCAGAGAGGGCAGAAGCAATCAGCCCCAGCATTTT. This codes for CATSREGRSNQPQHF.

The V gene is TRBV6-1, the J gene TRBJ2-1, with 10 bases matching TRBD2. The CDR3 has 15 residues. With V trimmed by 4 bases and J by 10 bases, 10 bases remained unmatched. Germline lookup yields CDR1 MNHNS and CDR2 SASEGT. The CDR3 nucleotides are TGTGCCAGCAGTGCCCTCTTAGCGGGAGGAGAGGAGCAGTTCTTC. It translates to CASSALLAGGEEQFF.

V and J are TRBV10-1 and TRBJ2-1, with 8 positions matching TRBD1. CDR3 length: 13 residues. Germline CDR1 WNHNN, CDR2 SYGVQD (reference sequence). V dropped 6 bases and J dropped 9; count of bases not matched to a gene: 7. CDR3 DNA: TGCGCCAGCAGCCCCGGACAGGGCACTGAGCAGTTCTTC. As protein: CASSPGQGTEQFF.

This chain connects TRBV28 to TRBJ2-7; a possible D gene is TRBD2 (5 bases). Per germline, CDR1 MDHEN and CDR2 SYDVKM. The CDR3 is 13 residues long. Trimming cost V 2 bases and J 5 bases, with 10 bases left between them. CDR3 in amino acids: CASSLRGTDEQYF. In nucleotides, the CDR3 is TGTGCCAGCAGTTTACGGGGAACGGACGAGCAGTACTTC.

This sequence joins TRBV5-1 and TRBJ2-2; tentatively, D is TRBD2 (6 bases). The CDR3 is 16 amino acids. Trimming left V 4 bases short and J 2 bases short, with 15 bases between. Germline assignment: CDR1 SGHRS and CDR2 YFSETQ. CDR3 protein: CASSPMASENTGELFF. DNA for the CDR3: TGCGCCAGCAGCCCGATGGCTAGCGAAAACACCGGGGAGCTGTTTTTT.

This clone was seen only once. The CDR3 DNA reads as TGCGCCAGCAGTTTTGGGACAGGGGTGCAAGAGACCCAGTACTTC. Protein sequence: CASSFGTGVQETQYF. The chain employs TRBV5-1 and TRBJ2-5; 10 bases align to TRBD1. Trimming cost V 5 bases and J 2 bases; bases outside gene matches: 6. This CDR3 is built from 15 residues. From germline, CDR1 is SGHRS and CDR2 YFSETQ.